The 8 T cell receptor beta chains below all came from one sample that was sequenced in a study of cytomegalovirus exposure and HLA in healthy donors. Libraries were prepared by immunoSEQ multiplex PCR; TCRdb keeps only in-frame clonotypes and omits some of them. The sample shows about 140,000 clones, around nine tenths of them seen only once. The specimen sequenced was PBMCs. These receptors were obtained from a man aged 18 to 29 in good health and CMV-seropositive.

The chain uses TRBV5-1 and TRBJ2-7; 7 bases map to TRBD1. The CDR3 loop spans 14 amino acids. From germline, CDR1 is SGHRS and CDR2 YFSETQ. The V gene end was trimmed by 1 base and the J gene end by 4 bases; junction bases not matched to a gene: 5. CDR3 loop: CASSLNLQGYEQYF. The DNA for the CDR3 is TGCGCCAGCAGCTTGAACCTACAGGGGTACGAGCAGTACTTC.

This chain uses TRBV19 with TRBJ2-7; D perhaps matches TRBD1 (6 bases). Germline loops: CDR1 LNHDA, CDR2 SQIVND (reference sequence). The CDR3 contains 15 residues. V lost 5 bases, J lost 7 bases, and 21 bases lay in between. Written as DNA, the CDR3 is TGTGCCAGTAGTGGTGGCAGGGGATACTCTTGGGAGCAGTACTTC. It yields the protein CASSGGRGYSWEQYF.

The chain is built from TRBV15 and TRBJ2-5; 10 nucleotides match TRBD1. CDR1 and CDR2 from the germline V gene are LNHNV and YYDKDF (reference sequence). The CDR3 consists of 13 residues. V gave up 6 bases and J gave up 5 bases; unmatched junction bases: 3. The CDR3 protein is CATRDRGIETQYF. DNA for the CDR3: TGTGCCACCAGGGACAGGGGGATCGAGACCCAGTACTTC.

The CDR3 reads CATGGTVNTEAFF. CDR3 coding DNA: TGTGCCACAGGGGGAACTGTGAACACTGAAGCTTTCTTT. The chain employs TRBV6-1 and TRBJ1-1; 7 bases align to TRBD1. The trim removed 10 bases at V and 0 bases at J, leaving 5 bases unmatched. The CDR3 contains 13 residues. Germline-derived CDR1 and CDR2 are MNHNS and SASEGT.

V and J are TRBV25-1 and TRBJ2-3; a possible D gene is TRBD1 (5 bases). The V and J ends lost 0 bases and 0 bases respectively, with 10 bases between them. Looked up from germline, CDR1 is MGHDK and CDR2 is SYGVNS. This CDR3 contains 16 residues. The CDR3 here is CASSEYWQGSTDTQYF. The CDR3 DNA follows: TGTGCCAGCAGTGAATACTGGCAGGGCAGCACAGATACGCAGTATTTT.

This chain connects TRBV5-6 to TRBJ2-5; TRBD1 agrees at 9 bases. The CDR3 spans 13 residues. Germline V lookup: CDR1 SGHDT, CDR2 YYEEEE. V lost 2 bases to trimming and J lost 9 bases; unmatched junction nucleotides: 5. For the CDR3, the DNA is TGTGCCAGCAGCTTCGGGACAGGGATGGCCCAGTACTTC. This encodes CASSFGTGMAQYF.

The chain recombines TRBV18 with TRBJ2-7, with D possibly being TRBD2 (6 bases). The germline gives CDR1 KGHSH, CDR2 LQKENI. Trimming stripped 6 bases from V and 3 bases from J, with 15 bases between. The CDR3 covers 14 residues. The CDR3 region has the DNA TGTGCCAGCTCGAGTTCCACGGGGGACTACGAGCAGTACTTC. Protein product: CASSSSTGDYEQYF.

The chain uses TRBV5-5 and TRBJ1-1, with D unresolved. The germline V gene has CDR1 SGHKS and CDR2 YYEKEE (reference sequence). Trimming removed 5 bases from V and 7 bases from J, with 12 bases in between. This CDR3 is built from 12 residues. This chain's CDR3 is CASSSPPGEAFF. Written as DNA, the CDR3 is TGTGCCAGCAGTTCTCCCCCGGGTGAAGCTTTCTTT.